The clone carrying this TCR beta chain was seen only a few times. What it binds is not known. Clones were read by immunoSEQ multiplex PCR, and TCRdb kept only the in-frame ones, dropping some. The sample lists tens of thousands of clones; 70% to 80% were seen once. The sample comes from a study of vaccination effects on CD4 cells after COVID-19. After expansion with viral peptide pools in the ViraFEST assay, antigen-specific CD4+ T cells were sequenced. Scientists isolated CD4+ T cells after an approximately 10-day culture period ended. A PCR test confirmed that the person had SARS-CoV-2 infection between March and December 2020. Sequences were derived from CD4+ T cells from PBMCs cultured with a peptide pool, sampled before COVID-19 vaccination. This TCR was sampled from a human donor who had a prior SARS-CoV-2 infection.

The CDR3 nucleotides are TGTGCCAGCAGCTTAGGTCTCTATGGCTACACCTTC. Residues: CASSLGLYGYTF. The V gene is TRBV7-9, the J gene TRBJ1-2; the D is unclear. The CDR3 runs to 12 residues. Trimming took off 1 base at V and 4 bases at J, with 4 bases between the two ends. Germline lookup yields CDR1 SEHNR and CDR2 FQNEAQ (reference sequence).